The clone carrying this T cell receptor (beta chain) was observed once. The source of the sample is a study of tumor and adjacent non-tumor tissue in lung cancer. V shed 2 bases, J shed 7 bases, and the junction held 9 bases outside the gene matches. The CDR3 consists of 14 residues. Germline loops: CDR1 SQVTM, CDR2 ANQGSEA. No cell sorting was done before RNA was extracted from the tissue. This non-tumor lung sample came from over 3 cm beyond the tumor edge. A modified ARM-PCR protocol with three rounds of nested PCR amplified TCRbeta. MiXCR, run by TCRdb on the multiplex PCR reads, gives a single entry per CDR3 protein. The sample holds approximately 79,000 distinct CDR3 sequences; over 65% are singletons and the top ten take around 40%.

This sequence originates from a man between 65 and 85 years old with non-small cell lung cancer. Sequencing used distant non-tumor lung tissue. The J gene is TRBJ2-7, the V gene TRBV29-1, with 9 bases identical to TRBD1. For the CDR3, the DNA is TGCAGCGTTGAACATTGGCTGACAGGGGGTGAGCAGTACTTC. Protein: CSVEHWLTGGEQYF.